This T cell receptor (beta chain) is drawn from a study of immune heterogeneity within non-small cell lung tumors. Study at large: It was found that the tumors were several squamous cell carcinomas, under 13 non-squamous carcinomas and 1 not otherwise specified.

Germline V gene data show CDR1 as SEHNR and CDR2 as FQNEAQ (reference sequence). This CDR3 has 16 amino acids. V dropped 0 bases and J dropped 3 bases, with 12 bases sitting between them. This clonotype was picked up a small number of times. Its target is unknown. Study-level points and caveats: Local tumor mutational burden, with an R of about 0.33, correlated moderately but significantly with local T-cell clonality. High-frequency T-cell receptor beta clonotypes differed largely between individual patients.

Template input was genomic DNA from bulk tumor (about 600 ng per sample). The authors collected several far-apart biopsies from each primary tumor during surgery. Enrolled patients presented with newly diagnosed, previously untreated non-small cell lung cancer and underwent curative surgery. It was newly diagnosed non-small cell lung cancer patients having surgery with curative intent who served as donors. TCR beta CDR3 was amplified by multiplex PCR, first round around 10 cycles, 32 V and 13 J primers. TCRdb re-called the multiplex PCR reads through MiXCR, storing one row per CDR3 protein. The repertoire consists of around 19,000 distinct CDR3 sequences, with approximately 30% occurring once and the leading ten covering 3.5% to 5%.

J is TRBJ1-5 and V is TRBV7-9; D unclear. Sequencing input: lung tumor tissue. The receptor was isolated from a man aged 35 to 55 with non-small cell lung cancer. For the CDR3, the DNA is TGTGCCAGCAGCTTAGCGGACGGAGTCGACAATCAGCCCCAGCATTTT. Translated, it gives CASSLADGVDNQPQHF.